This T cell receptor (beta chain) was found in a study of PD-L1 blockade in urothelial cancer (TCRdb year 2017). About the investigation overall: Therapy was started at some point between 2014 and 2016 for all patients, and atezolizumab 1,200 mg was administered intravenously every 3 weeks. Blood samples gave median yields of about 150,000 T cells and 80,000 or so unique TCRs, along with a median clonality of approximately 0.08. In the same patients, pretreatment tumors underwent whole exome sequencing and RNA sequencing in addition to TCR sequencing. The study was an exploratory multi-omic analysis of somatic, immune and clinical correlates of response to PD-L1 blockade with atezolizumab in urothelial cancer. Pretreatment blood TCR-seq was available for about 30 patients, at least one posttreatment blood collection was obtained for some 24 patients, and tumor TCR-seq was available for some 24 patients. Ten or so patients reached durable clinical benefit, while 20 patients did not. Twenty-five of 29 patients were males with bladder-origin urothelial cancer, and 18 of 29 reported a prior smoking history. Pretreatment tumor samples, along with matched peripheral blood serially collected before and after atezolizumab treatment, were subjected to TCR sequencing. An ECOG performance status of 0 or 1 was recorded for the patients, and 0 to 3 prior chemotherapy regimens had been received by the patients. Progression-free survival longer than 6 months counted as durable clinical benefit, and TCR features were additionally tested against both progression-free and overall survival. Blood samples were analyzed at two time points: 3 weeks after treatment start (second dose) and 6 weeks after treatment start.

The full study reports these points: Among patients with durable benefit, tumor-associated TCR clones showed greater expansion in peripheral blood 3 weeks after treatment started (n = 22, p = 0.022). A pretreatment peripheral blood TCR clonality below the median was linked to improved progression-free and overall survival. Because the sample size was small (n = 29) and many of the analyses were exploratory, the results are meant to be hypothesis-generating.

The sample's time point label, in plain terms: peripheral blood 6 weeks after treatment start. A cohort of roughly 30 patients with locally advanced or metastatic urothelial carcinoma, treated at Memorial Sloan Kettering on a trial protocol, was included. Peripheral blood mononuclear cells were collected pretreatment and during treatment, with between 1 and 8 total time points obtained per patient. The Qiagen DNeasy Blood extraction kit was used to purify genomic DNA from total PBMCs and from tumor samples. PBMCs were collected pretreatment and during treatment, and were isolated and stored as previously described. As regards this clone: Its antigen specificity is not known. Per-nucleotide qualities are absent, and no much larger clonotype sits a single base away.

Synthetic TCR analog templates were spiked into each PCR to estimate absolute template abundance from read counts. The immunoSEQ assay used bias-controlled V and J gene primers to amplify TCRbeta CDR3 regions from genomic DNA. Rearranged TCRbeta segments were sequenced at approximately 20X coverage. The authors' pipeline ran thus. Sequencing errors were corrected by clustering, and CDR3s were annotated against IMGT so that V, D and J genes could be assigned. Only productive TCRbeta rearrangements were used in downstream analyses, excluding out-of-frame or stop-codon sequences. To compute clonality, Shannon entropy was normalized by the log of the number of unique productive sequences and then subtracted from one. Clones differing between time points or between blood and tumor were identified using Fisher's exact test with Benjamini-Hochberg correction, with an adjusted p below 0.01 applied as the threshold. TCRdb retrieved this table from immuneACCESS and kept in-frame rearrangements only. Not all clones are present; in checked studies, unresolved V genes account for under half, and no reason is known for the remainder. The V and J calls and clone size come from that table; D and trimming were worked out from the DNA. Counted in this sample were more than 45,000 clones; 86% of them appeared once. Together, the top ten hold 8% to 13% of the sample.

Based on the germline V gene (reference sequence), the CDR1 and CDR2 sequences are LNHDA and SQIVND. The germline V end is reduced by 6 bases and the J end by 1 base; junction bases left unmatched: 5. The CDR3 has 14 amino acids, counting the end cysteine and phenylalanine. Only CDR3 DNA is held: 42 bases, read in frame from base 1. This receptor chain uses TRBV19 and TRBJ1-1, and 7 junctional nucleotides match TRBD1. This clonotype was obtained from a man in his fifties or sixties with urothelial cancer. Sequencing was performed on PBMCs, taken around atezolizumab (anti-PD-L1) treatment. The sequenced DNA: TGTGCCAGTAGAATTAACAGGGGGAACACTGAAGCTTTCTTT. It encodes CASRINRGNTEAFF.